This TCR beta chain stems from a study of read filtering for tumor transcriptome and immune sequencing. In the study overall: Revised staging placed under ten patients in R-ISS I, 15 to 20 in II, about seven in III. IR-seq gave about 4.05 to 11 million TCR reads per sample; RNA-seq gave about 80 to 1,400.

This clonotype was seen repeatedly, ten times or more. Its target is not known. General study findings and limits: Compared with RNA-seq, IR-seq gave much higher clonotype depth and reliability.

V lost 4 bases and J lost 13, with 17 bases in between. The CDR3 loop spans 14 amino acids. The germline gives CDR1 LGHDT, CDR2 YNNKEL (reference sequence). The library was built from roughly 400 ng RNA with molecular barcoded adaptors for alpha/delta and beta/gamma chains. In TCRdb, the reads were re-called with MiXCR into one record per CDR3 protein. The top ten clones hold roughly 16% of a sample with about 58,000 distinct CDR3 sequences, 9% to 15% of them seen once. The chain links TRBV3-1 to TRBJ1-6, with TRBD1 as a possible D gene (5 bases). The sample taken for sequencing was a population of CD138-negative cells sorted from bone marrow. The sequence was obtained from a donor at least 40 years old with multiple myeloma. CDR3 DNA: TGTGCCAGCAGCCCAGCAGATGGGGGTCGCCCCCTCCACTTT. This sequence encodes CASSPADGGRPLHF. Full variable domain (remainder filled in from reference TRBV3-1 and TRBJ1-6): DTAVSQTPKYLVTQMGNDKSIKCEQNLGHDTMYWYKQDSKKFLKIMFSYNNKELIINETVPNRFSPKSPDKAHLNLHINSLELGDSAVYFCASSPADGGRPLHFGNGTRLTVT.